This entry lists 14 T cell receptor beta chains sequenced from one sample in a study of shared clonotypes between healthy human individuals. Here immunoSEQ multiplex PCR was the method, and the copy in TCRdb shows in-frame clones only, minus some. The sample has approximately 740,000 clones, 90% to 95% seen once; the top ten hold nearly 25%. Naivety among CD8 cells was defined by CD45RO negativity and positive CCR7 selection, thereby excluding terminally differentiated effector memory CD45RA+ cells. What was sequenced was naive CD8+ T cells sorted from blood. The receptor set was obtained from a man in his thirties or forties in good health.

This clone has only one observation. This chain connects TRBV6-6 to TRBJ2-1; a possible D gene is TRBD1 (5 bases). The CDR3 is 14 residues long. Germline V gives CDR1 MNHNY, CDR2 SVGAGI (reference sequence). With 10 bases removed from V and 5 bases from J, the gap between germline ends came to 18 bases. The CDR3 loop reads CATQEPRIDNEQFF. CDR3 nucleotide sequence: TGTGCCACACAGGAGCCTAGAATAGACAATGAGCAGTTCTTC.

Concerning this clone: The same CDR3 is also encoded by other DNA sequences in this sample. The chain uses TRBV5-1 and TRBJ2-3; D is possibly TRBD2 (6 bases). The CDR3 is 15 residues long. V was pared by 0 bases and J by 2 bases, with 10 bases between. Germline V CDR1 and CDR2: SGHRS, YFSETQ. The CDR3 DNA reads TGCGCCAGCAGCTTGGGTAGCGGATCCACAGATACGCAGTATTTT. Translated, it gives CASSLGSGSTDTQYF.

The gene calls are TRBV27 and TRBJ2-3, with D possibly TRBD2 on 6 matching bases. Germline-derived CDR1 and CDR2 are MNHEY and SMNVEV (reference sequence). The CDR3 runs to 13 residues. With 6 bases removed from V and 6 bases from J, the gap between germline ends came to 13 bases. CDR3 amino acids: CASSPTSLDTQYF. The CDR3 bases are TGTGCCAGCAGCCCAACTAGCTTGGATACGCAGTATTTT.

V is TRBV27 and J is TRBJ2-1; the match to TRBD2 covers 7 bases. This CDR3 has 14 residues. J gave up 4 bases and V 10 bases, and 10 bases lay outside the gene matches. Germline V lookup: CDR1 MNHEY, CDR2 SMNVEV (reference sequence). The DNA of the CDR3 is TGTGCCACCCAGAGGGGCGGGGGTTACAATGAGCAGTTCTTC. Translating gives CATQRGGGYNEQFF.

V is TRBV7-9 and J is TRBJ1-1; a possible D gene is TRBD1 (5 bases). Trimming took off 4 bases at V and 4 bases at J, with 16 bases between the two ends. CDR3 length equals 15 residues. Germline V gene sequence: CDR1 SEHNR, CDR2 FQNEAQ (reference sequence). CDR3 nucleotide sequence: TGTGCCAGCAGCTGGATGGCAGGGCGCGGCACTGAAGCTTTCTTT. Translation gives CASSWMAGRGTEAFF.

J is TRBJ2-3 and V is TRBV11-2, with D perhaps TRBD2 (6 bases). The V gene lost 5 bases and the J gene lost 1 base, with 16 bases spanning the gap. This CDR3 is built from 16 residues. From germline, CDR1 is SGHAT and CDR2 FQNNGV. Here the CDR3 DNA reads TGTGCCAGCAGCCCCATTTTGAGCGGGCGCACAGATACGCAGTATTTT. As protein: CASSPILSGRTDTQYF.

Only one count was recorded for this clone. V is TRBV4-1 and J is TRBJ1-2; tentatively, D is TRBD1 (6 bases). The CDR3 length is 14 residues. Trimming removed 4 bases at V and 3 bases at J, with 12 bases between. Per germline, CDR1 MGHRA and CDR2 YSYEKL. The CDR3 region is CASSPYRADYGYTF. The CDR3 region has the DNA TGCGCCAGCAGCCCGTACAGGGCCGACTATGGCTACACCTTC.

This rearrangement joins TRBV15 to TRBJ2-1; D remains unclear. Germline V gene sequence: CDR1 LNHNV, CDR2 YYDKDF (reference sequence). Trimming stripped 5 bases from V and 4 bases from J, with 6 bases between. This CDR3 contains 12 residues. DNA for the CDR3: TGTGCCACCAGCGACGGATACAATGAGCAGTTCTTC. It codes for CATSDGYNEQFF.

The chain carries TRBV6-1 and TRBJ2-7; 9 nucleotides line up with TRBD1. CDR3 length: 18 residues. The trim removed 0 bases at V and 3 bases at J, leaving 12 bases unmatched. The germline V gene encodes CDR1 MNHNS and CDR2 SASEGT. The CDR3 nucleotides read TGTGCCAGCAGTGAAGCACCGGGACAGGGTCTTCGCGGCTACGAGCAGTACTTC. This translates into CASSEAPGQGLRGYEQYF.

The chain employs TRBV4-3 and TRBJ2-1; D remains unclear. V lost 2 bases to trimming and J lost 5 bases, with 4 bases between them. Germline loops: CDR1 LGHNA, CDR2 YSLEER. The CDR3 contains 12 residues. CDR3 protein: CASSQTNNEQFF. The DNA for the CDR3 is TGCGCCAGCAGCCAAACAAACAATGAGCAGTTCTTC.

The V gene is TRBV11-2, the J gene TRBJ2-3, with D perhaps TRBD1 or TRBD2 (6 bases each). The CDR3 runs 14 residues. Germline V CDR1 and CDR2: SGHAT, FQNNGV. V lost 7 bases and J 2 bases, leaving 13 bases between the germline ends. The CDR3 loop reads CASTMGGITDTQYF. CDR3 DNA: TGTGCCAGCACCATGGGGGGCATCACAGATACGCAGTATTTT.

V is TRBV27 and J is TRBJ2-5; 16 bases agree with TRBD2. Unmatched junction bases numbered 10, after V lost 4 bases and J lost 5 bases. This CDR3 contains 18 residues. CDR1 is MNHEY and CDR2 is SMNVEV in the germline V gene (reference sequence). CDR3 loop: CASSYQGLAGGPGETQYF. Here the CDR3 DNA reads TGTGCCAGCAGTTACCAGGGACTAGCGGGAGGGCCGGGTGAGACCCAGTACTTC.

The rearrangement links TRBV7-2 to TRBJ2-5, with D uncertain. Looked up from germline, CDR1 is SGHTA and CDR2 is FQGNSA. This CDR3 contains 14 residues. V lost 1 base and J lost 2, with 8 bases in between. DNA for the CDR3: TGTGCCAGCAGCTTAGATCCGATGCAAGAGACCCAGTACTTC. Its protein is CASSLDPMQETQYF. Based on the CDR3 plus reference TRBV7-2 and TRBJ2-5, the full variable domain is GAGVSQSPSNKVTEKGKDVELRCDPISGHTALYWYRQSLGQGLEFLIYFQGNSAPDKSGLPSDRFSAERTGGSVSTLTIQRTQQEDSAVYLCASSLDPMQETQYFGPGTRLLVL.

The chain links TRBV5-4 to TRBJ2-5, with D perhaps TRBD1 (5 bases). The V end lost 1 base, the J end lost 3 bases, and 7 bases lay between the germline ends. This CDR3 is built from 13 residues. Per the germline V gene, CDR1 is SGHNT and CDR2 is YYREEE (reference sequence). Here the CDR3 reads CASSLTGEETQYF. The CDR3 region has the DNA TGTGCCAGCAGCTTGACAGGTGAAGAGACCCAGTACTTC.